Listed below are T cell receptor beta chains from one sample, sequenced in a study of blood T cell repertoires in COVID-19. Sequencing used immunoSEQ multiplex PCR; TCRdb keeps in-frame clones, though not all of them. The table has 150,000 to 200,000 clones, 85% to 90% seen once. The sequenced material came from peripheral blood. The receptors come from a woman aged 60-75 years with COVID-19, enrolled during active disease. Each CDR3 is given with its conserved first and last residue. D genes are given only for firm matches. Not all rows give a size; the values are once, few, many and, for expanded clones, a class.

>TRBD2|TRBV11-2|15|NA|TRBJ2-1
TGTGCCAGCAGCCGGACTAGCGGGACTCACAATGAGCAGTTCTTC
CASSRTSGTHNEQFF
>TRBD2|TRBV7-3|12|NA|TRBJ2-1
TGTGCCAGCAGCCTAGGCGGGGGGACCAAGTTCTTC
CASSLGGGTKFF
>NA|TRBV6-5|12|NA|TRBJ2-3
TGTGCCAGCGTTGGCCCCACAGGGCTGTGGGATTTT
CASVGPTGLWDF
>NA|TRBV11-2|13|NA|TRBJ1-4
TGTGCCAGCAGCTTAGGAGTTAATGAAAAACTGTTTTTT
CASSLGVNEKLFF
>TRBD2|TRBV4-3|16|once|TRBJ2-3
TGCGCCAGCAGCCAGAGACTAGCGGGAGTTCCAGATACGCAGTATTTT
CASSQRLAGVPDTQYF
>TRBD1|TRBV24-1|17|NA|TRBJ2-2
TGTGCCACAGCAGGACAGGGGGCGTTCGGAAACACCGGGGAGCTGTTTTTT
CATAGQGAFGNTGELFF
>TRBD2|TRBV7-9|14|NA|TRBJ2-7
TGTGCCAGCAGCCTAGCGGGAGAGCAACCCGAGCAGTACTTC
CASSLAGEQPEQYF
>TRBD2|TRBV5-1|16|NA|TRBJ2-1
TGCGCCAGTCGGGCCCGGAGTCTAGCGGGTCTTGGTGAGCAGTTCTTC
CASRARSLAGLGEQFF
>TRBD2|TRBV5-1|19|NA|TRBJ2-3
TGCGCCAGCAGCTCCGGACTAGCGGGAGGTACTGCTAGCACAGATACGCAGTATTTT
CASSSGLAGGTASTDTQYF
>NA|TRBV5-1|17|NA|TRBJ1-2
TGCGCCAGCAGCTTGGGGTTCGGCGGATGGAAGAACTATGGCTACACCTTC
CASSLGFGGWKNYGYTF
>NA|TRBV6-4|14|NA|TRBJ2-3
TGTGCCAGCAGCGAATCGGGACTCACAGATACGCAGTATTTT
CASSESGLTDTQYF
>TRBD2|TRBV7-9|16|NA|TRBJ2-5
TGTGCCAGCAGCCCCGCTGGGACTAGCGACGAAGAGACCCAGTACTTC
CASSPAGTSDEETQYF
>TRBD1|TRBV7-9|17|NA|TRBJ1-5
TGTGCCAGCAGCTCCGGGGGGGGACAGGGGCGCTATCAGCCCCAGCATTTT
CASSSGGGQGRYQPQHF
>TRBD2|TRBV30|15|NA|TRBJ2-1
TGTGCCTGGAGTATCCCTAGCGGGGCCTACAATGAGCAGTTCTTC
CAWSIPSGAYNEQFF
>TRBD1|TRBV10-1|13|NA|TRBJ1-2
TGCGCCAGCAGAATCCCCGGGACAGGGAGCTACACCTTC
CASRIPGTGSYTF
>TRBD2|TRBV9|14|NA|TRBJ2-2
TGTGCCAGCAGCGCGCGACTAGCTCCCGGGGAGCTGTTTTTT
CASSARLAPGELFF
>TRBD1|TRBV27|16|NA|TRBJ1-5
TGTGCCAGCAGTTCACTCGGACAGGGGGCCGGGCAGCCCCAGCATTTT
CASSSLGQGAGQPQHF
>TRBD2|TRBV9|16|once|TRBJ2-7
TGTGCCAGCAGCGTAGACCCTAGCGGGAGGGCCTACGAGCAGTACTTC
CASSVDPSGRAYEQYF
>NA|TRBV2|13|once|TRBJ2-7
TGTGCCAGCAGGCTAACGAGCTCCTACGAGCAGTACTTC
CASRLTSSYEQYF
>TRBD1|TRBV6-4|14|NA|TRBJ1-5
TGTGCCAGCAGTAACGGACAGGGAGGGCAGCCCCAGCATTTT
CASSNGQGGQPQHF
>TRBD1|TRBV28|16|NA|TRBJ1-2
TGTGCCAGCAGTTTACTATCACCGGGACAGGGAAAAGGCTACACCTTC
CASSLLSPGQGKGYTF
>NA|TRBV4-3|11|NA|TRBJ1-6
TGCGCCAGCGGCCCGATGGAGCCCCTCCACTTT
CASGPMEPLHF
>TRBD2|TRBV14|13|NA|TRBJ2-7
TGTGCCAGCAGCCAAGATCTCGCCAGCGGGAGGTTCTTC
CASSQDLASGRFF